This TCR beta chain is from a study of shared clonotypes between healthy human individuals. The CDR3 runs to 15 residues. The germline V gene encodes CDR1 MNHEY and CDR2 SMNVEV (reference sequence). With 2 bases removed from V and 0 bases from J, the gap between germline ends came to 9 bases. An assay was performed, and its level was deep. Per the study methods: With immunoSEQ giving junction-only sequences and no quality scores, filtering differed. Here immunoSEQ multiplex PCR was the method, and the copy in TCRdb shows in-frame clones only, minus some. The DNA was the basis for D and trimming; V, J and clone size are from that table. The sample records just over 2,000,000 clones, 90% to 95% being singletons.

Sequenced sample: naive CD4+ T cells sorted from blood. Subset indicated: CD45RA+ positively selected. This TCR was sampled from a man aged 18 to 29 in good health. The chain uses TRBV27 and TRBJ2-3; D unresolved. CDR3 sequence reads: CASSLLGSSTDTQYF. CDR3 bases: TGTGCCAGCAGTTTACTTGGTTCTAGCACAGATACGCAGTATTTT.